This T cell receptor (beta chain) came from a study of shared clonotypes between healthy human individuals. The CDR3 covers 13 residues. Per germline, CDR1 MDHEN and CDR2 SYDVKM. V was trimmed by 2 bases and J by 8 bases, leaving 10 bases between them. Assay: immunoSEQ multiplex PCR; the TCRdb copy retains only in-frame clones and omits some. Of 550,000 to 700,000 clones in the sample, about three quarters were seen once. The rearrangement joins TRBV28 to TRBJ1-5; D remains unclear. The TCR sequence derives from a woman in her twenties or thirties in good health. The sequencing sample was made of memory CD4+ T cells sorted from blood. The subset: CD45RA-negative fraction. This CDR3 is CASSLDGSKPQHF. The CDR3, as DNA: TGTGCCAGCAGTTTAGATGGGTCGAAGCCCCAGCATTTT. The full variable domain, its missing parts supplied by reference TRBV28 and TRBJ1-5, is DVKVTQSSRYLVKRTGEKVFLECVQDMDHENMFWYRQDPGLGLRLIYFSYDVKMKEKGDIPEGYSVSREKKERFSLILESASTNQTSMYLCASSLDGSKPQHFGDGTRLSIL.